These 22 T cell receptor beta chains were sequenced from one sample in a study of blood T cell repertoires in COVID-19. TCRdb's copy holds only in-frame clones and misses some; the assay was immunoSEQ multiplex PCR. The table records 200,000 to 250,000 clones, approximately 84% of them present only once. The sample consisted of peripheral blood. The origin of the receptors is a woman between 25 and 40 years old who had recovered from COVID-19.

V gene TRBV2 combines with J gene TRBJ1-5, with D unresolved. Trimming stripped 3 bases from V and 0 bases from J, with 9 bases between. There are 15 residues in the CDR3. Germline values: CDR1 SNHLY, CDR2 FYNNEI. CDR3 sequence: CASSEEGYSNQPQHF. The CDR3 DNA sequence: TGTGCCAGCAGTGAGGAGGGCTATAGCAATCAGCCCCAGCATTTT.

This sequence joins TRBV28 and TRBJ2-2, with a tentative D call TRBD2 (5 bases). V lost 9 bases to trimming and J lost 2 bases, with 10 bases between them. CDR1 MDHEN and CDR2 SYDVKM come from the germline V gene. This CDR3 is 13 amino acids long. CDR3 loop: CASRTGNTGELFF. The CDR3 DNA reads TGTGCCAGTAGGACGGGAAACACCGGGGAGCTGTTTTTT.

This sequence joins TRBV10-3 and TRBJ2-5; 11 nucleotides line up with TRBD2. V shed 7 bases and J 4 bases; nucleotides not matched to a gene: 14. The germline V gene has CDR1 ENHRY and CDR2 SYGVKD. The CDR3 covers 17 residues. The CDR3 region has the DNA TGTGCCATCACCCCCGGTAGGGGTAGCGGGAGGGGAGAGACCCAGTACTTC. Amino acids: CAITPGRGSGRGETQYF.

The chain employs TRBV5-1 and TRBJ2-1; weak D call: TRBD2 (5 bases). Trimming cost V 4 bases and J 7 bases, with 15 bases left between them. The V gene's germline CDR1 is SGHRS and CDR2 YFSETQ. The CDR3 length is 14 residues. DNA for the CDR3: TGCGCCAGCAGCACGACCCGGTCGGGAAATGAGCAGTTCTTC. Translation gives CASSTTRSGNEQFF. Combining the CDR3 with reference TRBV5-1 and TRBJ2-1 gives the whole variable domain KAGVTQTPRYLIKTRGQQVTLSCSPISGHRSVSWYQQTPGQGLQFLFEYFSETQRNKGNFPGRFSGRQFSNSRSEMNVSTLELGDSALYLCASSTTRSGNEQFFGPGTRLTVL.

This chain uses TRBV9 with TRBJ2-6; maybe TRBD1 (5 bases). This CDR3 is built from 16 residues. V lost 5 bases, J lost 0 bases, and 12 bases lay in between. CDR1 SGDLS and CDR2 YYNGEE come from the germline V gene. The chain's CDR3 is CASSGTDSSGANVLTF. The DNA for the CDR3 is TGTGCCAGCAGTGGCACCGACAGCTCTGGGGCCAACGTCCTGACTTTC.

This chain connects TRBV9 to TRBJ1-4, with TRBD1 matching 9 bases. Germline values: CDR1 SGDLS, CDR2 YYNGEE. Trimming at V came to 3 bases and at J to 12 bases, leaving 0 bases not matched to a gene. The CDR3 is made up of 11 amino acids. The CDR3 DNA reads TGTGCCAGCAGCGGACAGGGGGAACTGTTTTTT. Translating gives CASSGQGELFF.

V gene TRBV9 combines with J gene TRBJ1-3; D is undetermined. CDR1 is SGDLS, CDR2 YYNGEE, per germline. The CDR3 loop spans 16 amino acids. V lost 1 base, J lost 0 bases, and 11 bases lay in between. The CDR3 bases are TGTGCCAGCAGCGTAACAGAAAATATCTCTGGAAACACCATATATTTT. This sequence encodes CASSVTENISGNTIYF.

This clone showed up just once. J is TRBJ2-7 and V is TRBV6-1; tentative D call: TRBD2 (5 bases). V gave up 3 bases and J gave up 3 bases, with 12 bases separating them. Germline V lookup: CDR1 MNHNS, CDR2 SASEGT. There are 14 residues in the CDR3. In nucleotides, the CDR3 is TGTGCCAGCAGTGATAGCGCGACTATCTACGAGCAGTACTTC. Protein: CASSDSATIYEQYF.

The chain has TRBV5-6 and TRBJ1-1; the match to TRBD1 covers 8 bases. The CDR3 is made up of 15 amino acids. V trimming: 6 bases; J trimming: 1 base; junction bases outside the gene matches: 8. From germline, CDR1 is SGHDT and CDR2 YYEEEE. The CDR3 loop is CASKETGTGNTEAFF. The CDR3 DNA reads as TGTGCCAGCAAGGAAACCGGGACAGGGAACACTGAAGCTTTCTTT.

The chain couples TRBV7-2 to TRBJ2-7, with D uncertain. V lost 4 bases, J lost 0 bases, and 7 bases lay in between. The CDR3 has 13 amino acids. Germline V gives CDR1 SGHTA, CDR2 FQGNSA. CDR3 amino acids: CASSSAVSYEQYF. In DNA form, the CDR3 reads TGTGCCAGCAGCTCGGCGGTCTCCTACGAGCAGTACTTC.

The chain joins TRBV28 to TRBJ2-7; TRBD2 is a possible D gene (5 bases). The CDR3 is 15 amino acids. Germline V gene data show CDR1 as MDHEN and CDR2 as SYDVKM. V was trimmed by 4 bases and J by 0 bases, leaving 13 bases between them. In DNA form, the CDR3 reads TGTGCCAGCAGTTCGCGACGGGGAAACTCCTACGAGCAGTACTTC. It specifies CASSSRRGNSYEQYF.

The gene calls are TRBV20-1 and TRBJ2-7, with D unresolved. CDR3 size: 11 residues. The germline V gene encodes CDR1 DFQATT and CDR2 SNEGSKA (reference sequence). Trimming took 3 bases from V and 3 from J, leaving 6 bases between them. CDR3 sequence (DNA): TGCAGTGCTAGGTCGGGCTACGAGCAGTACTTC. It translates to CSARSGYEQYF.

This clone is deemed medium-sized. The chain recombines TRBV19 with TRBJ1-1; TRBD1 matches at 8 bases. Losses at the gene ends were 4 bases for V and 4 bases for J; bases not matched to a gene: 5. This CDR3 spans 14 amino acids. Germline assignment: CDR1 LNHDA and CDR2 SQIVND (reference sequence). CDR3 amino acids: CASSRYGQGTEAFF. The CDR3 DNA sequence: TGTGCCAGTAGTAGATATGGACAGGGCACTGAAGCTTTCTTT.

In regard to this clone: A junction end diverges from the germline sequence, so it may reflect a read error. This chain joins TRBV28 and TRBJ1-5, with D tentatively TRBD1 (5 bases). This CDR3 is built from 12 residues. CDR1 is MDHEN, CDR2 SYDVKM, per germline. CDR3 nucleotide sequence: TGTGCCAGCAGCTCCGACAGAATCAAGGTGTATTTT. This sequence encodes CASSSDRIKVYF.

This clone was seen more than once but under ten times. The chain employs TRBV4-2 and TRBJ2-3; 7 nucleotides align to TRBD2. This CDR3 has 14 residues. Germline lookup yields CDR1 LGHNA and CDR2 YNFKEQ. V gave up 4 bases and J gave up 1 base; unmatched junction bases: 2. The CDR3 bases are TGTGCCAGCAGCCTAACTAGCGGCACAGATACGCAGTATTTT. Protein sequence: CASSLTSGTDTQYF.

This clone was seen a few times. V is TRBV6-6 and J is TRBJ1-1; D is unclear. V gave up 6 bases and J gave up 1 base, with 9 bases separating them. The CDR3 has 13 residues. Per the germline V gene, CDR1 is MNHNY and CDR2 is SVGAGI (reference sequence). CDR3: CASRWEGNTEAFF. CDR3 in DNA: TGTGCCAGCAGGTGGGAGGGGAACACTGAAGCTTTCTTT.

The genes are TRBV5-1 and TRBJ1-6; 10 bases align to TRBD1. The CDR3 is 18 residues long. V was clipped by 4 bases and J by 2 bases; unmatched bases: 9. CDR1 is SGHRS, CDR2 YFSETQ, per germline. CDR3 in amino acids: CASSPIGTGVAYNSPLHF. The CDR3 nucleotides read TGCGCCAGCAGCCCCATCGGGACAGGGGTTGCCTATAATTCACCCCTCCACTTT.

For the CDR3, the DNA is TGTGCCGCCCCCTGGCCCGCCTCTCAGAGGTACAACTATGGCTACACCTTC. It is translated as CAAPWPASQRYNYGYTF. The chain is built from TRBV10-3 and TRBJ1-2, with D unclear. Germline CDR1 ENHRY, CDR2 SYGVKD. This CDR3 has 17 amino acids. V dropped 11 bases and J dropped 2 bases, with 27 bases sitting between them.

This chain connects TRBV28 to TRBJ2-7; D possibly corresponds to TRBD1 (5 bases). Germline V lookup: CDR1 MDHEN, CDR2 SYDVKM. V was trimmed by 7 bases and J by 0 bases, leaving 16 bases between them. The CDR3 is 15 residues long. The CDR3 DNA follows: TGTGCCAGCACCCCCGGCAGGGCCTTCTCCTACGAGCAGTACTTC. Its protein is CASTPGRAFSYEQYF.

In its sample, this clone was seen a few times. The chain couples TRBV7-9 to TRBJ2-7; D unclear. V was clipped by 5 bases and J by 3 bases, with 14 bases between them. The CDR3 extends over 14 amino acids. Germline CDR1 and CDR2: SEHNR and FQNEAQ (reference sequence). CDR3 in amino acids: CASSLKGGFYEQYF. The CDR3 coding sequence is TGTGCCAGCAGCCTTAAAGGCGGATTCTACGAGCAGTACTTC.

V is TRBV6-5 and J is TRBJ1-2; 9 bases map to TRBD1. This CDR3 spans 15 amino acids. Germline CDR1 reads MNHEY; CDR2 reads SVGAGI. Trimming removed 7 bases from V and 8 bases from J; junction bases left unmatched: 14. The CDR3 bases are TGTGCCAGCATCTCCGGGACAGGGTCCTTCGGGGGCTACACCTTC. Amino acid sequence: CASISGTGSFGGYTF.

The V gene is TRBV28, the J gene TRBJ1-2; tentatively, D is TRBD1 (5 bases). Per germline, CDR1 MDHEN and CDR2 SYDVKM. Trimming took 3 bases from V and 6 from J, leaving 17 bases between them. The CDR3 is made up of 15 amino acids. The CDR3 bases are TGTGCCAGCAGTTTCGGTTGGGGGGTTCGGGATGGCTACACCTTC. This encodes CASSFGWGVRDGYTF.